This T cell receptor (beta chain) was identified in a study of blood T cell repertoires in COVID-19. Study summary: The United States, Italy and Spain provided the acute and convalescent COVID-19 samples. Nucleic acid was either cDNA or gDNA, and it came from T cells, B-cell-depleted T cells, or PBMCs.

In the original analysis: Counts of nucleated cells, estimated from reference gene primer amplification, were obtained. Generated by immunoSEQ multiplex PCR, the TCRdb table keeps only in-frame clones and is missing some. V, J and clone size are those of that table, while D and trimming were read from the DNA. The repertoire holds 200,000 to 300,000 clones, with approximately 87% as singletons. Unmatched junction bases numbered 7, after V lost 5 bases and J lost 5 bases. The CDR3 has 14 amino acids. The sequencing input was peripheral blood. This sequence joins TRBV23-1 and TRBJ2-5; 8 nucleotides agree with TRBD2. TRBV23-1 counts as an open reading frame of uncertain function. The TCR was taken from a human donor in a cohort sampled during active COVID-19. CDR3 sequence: CASSKTSVWETQYF. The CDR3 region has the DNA TGCGCCAGCAGTAAGACTAGCGTGTGGGAGACCCAGTACTTC.